The 2 T cell receptor beta chains below all came from one sample that was sequenced in a study of shared clonotypes between healthy human individuals. TCRdb keeps only in-frame clones here, not all; method: immunoSEQ multiplex PCR. The sample carries under 2.5 million clones, approximately 90% recorded once. Sequenced: naive CD4+ T cells from PBMCs. Subset denoted: CD45RA+ positively selected. The source of these receptors is a man aged 18 to 30 in good health. Some clones in this sample may be carry-over from other donors' samples.

Turning to this clone: A read error may account for a junction end that differs from germline. The gene calls are TRBV5-1 and TRBJ1-2, with D uncertain. Germline CDR1 and CDR2: SGHRS and YFSETQ. The CDR3 extends over 15 amino acids. The CDR3 region is CASSLNLDGGYGHTF. CDR3 bases: TGCGCCAGCAGCTTGAATTTGGACGGTGGCTATGGCCACACCTTC.

This clone has only a few counts. In the same sample, other DNA sequences code for this CDR3. The V call is TRBV5-1, the J call TRBJ2-1; D call uncertain. V dropped 4 bases and J dropped 5 bases, with 4 bases sitting between them. The length of the CDR3 is 11 residues. The germline CDR1 and CDR2 sequences are SGHRS and YFSETQ. This chain's CDR3 is CASSPDNEQFF. The CDR3 DNA is TGCGCCAGCAGCCCCGACAATGAGCAGTTCTTC.